A selection of T cell receptor beta chains follows, all from one sample in a study of neurological immune-mediated disorders. MiXCR, run by TCRdb on the 5' RACE reads, gives a single entry per CDR3 protein. The sample shows approximately 53,000 distinct CDR3 sequences, 9% to 10% of them seen only once. Sequencing was done on a sample of PBMCs. The receptors derive from a middle-aged woman in good health. The CDR3 runs from the conserved cysteine through the conserved F or W. Part of the rows lack a size; the others show once, few, many or a class for expanded clones.

v_call: TRBV20-1; clone_size: many; cdr3_aa: CSASTGNSNQPQHF
v_call: TRBV29-1; clone_size: many; cdr3_aa: CSVEDLQGEETQYF
v_call: TRBV20-1; clone_size: many; cdr3_aa: CSALAGGFDEQFF
v_call: TRBV11-2; clone_size: many; cdr3_aa: CASIHRGGRETQYF
v_call: TRBV5-6; clone_size: .; cdr3_aa: CASSERGRYTGELFF
v_call: TRBV24-1; clone_size: many; cdr3_aa: CATRSLGTSGDRNEQFF
v_call: TRBV13; clone_size: .; cdr3_aa: CASSPTPGGARQYF
v_call: TRBV4-3; clone_size: many; cdr3_aa: CASSQEEGSGANVLTF
v_call: TRBV20-1; clone_size: many; cdr3_aa: CSATQDNEKLFF
v_call: TRBV20-1; clone_size: many; cdr3_aa: CSAGLAGDEQYF
v_call: TRBV7-2; clone_size: many; cdr3_aa: CASSFEWREQFF
v_call: TRBV7-8; clone_size: .; cdr3_aa: CASSLAWGTQETQYF
v_call: TRBV20-1; clone_size: many; cdr3_aa: CSARDGARVLGYEQYF
v_call: TRBV7-9; clone_size: many; cdr3_aa: CASSPTGGADTQYF
v_call: TRBV24-1; clone_size: many; cdr3_aa: CATSDQKPGRRNTGELFF
v_call: TRBV6-2/TRBV6-3; clone_size: many; cdr3_aa: CASSYLGQYNEQFF
v_call: TRBV12-3/TRBV12-4; clone_size: many; cdr3_aa: CASSLEGPLQHF
v_call: TRBV7-9; clone_size: many; cdr3_aa: CASSLRAEAFF
v_call: TRBV11-3; clone_size: many; cdr3_aa: CASSSQQKNEQFF
v_call: TRBV4-1; clone_size: many; cdr3_aa: CASSQDPPDRGNYEQYF
v_call: TRBV9; clone_size: many; cdr3_aa: CASSVTGRNLNEKLFF
v_call: TRBV2; clone_size: many; cdr3_aa: CASSEWGSQETQYF
v_call: TRBV9; clone_size: many; cdr3_aa: CASSLNLGQGWTDTQYF
v_call: TRBV29-1; clone_size: .; cdr3_aa: CSAARGREGSYTQYF
v_call: TRBV5-6; clone_size: few; cdr3_aa: CASSSPGQGYNEQFF
v_call: TRBV5-5; clone_size: many; cdr3_aa: CASSPGTVDQPQHF
v_call: TRBV7-6; clone_size: .; cdr3_aa: CASSLGQGEAMNTEAFF
v_call: TRBV29-1; clone_size: many; cdr3_aa: CSVDRNTEAFF
v_call: TRBV5-1; clone_size: many; cdr3_aa: CASSLAFSGYGYTF
v_call: TRBV6-2/TRBV6-3; clone_size: many; cdr3_aa: CASSYVGLMTGELFF
v_call: TRBV4-2; clone_size: many; cdr3_aa: CASSQDPASGIISYEQYF
v_call: TRBV7-2; clone_size: many; cdr3_aa: CASTPWVQETQYF
v_call: TRBV7-2; clone_size: many; cdr3_aa: CASSRQAGGMSGEQFF
v_call: TRBV29-1; clone_size: .; cdr3_aa: CSWGRYQETQYF
v_call: TRBV7-2; clone_size: many; cdr3_aa: CASSLGGGLDGYTF
v_call: TRBV12-3/TRBV12-4; clone_size: many; cdr3_aa: CASSLTGGGYNEQFF
v_call: TRBV5-1; clone_size: many; cdr3_aa: CASSLEYGTIYGYTF
v_call: TRBV30; clone_size: many; cdr3_aa: CARDRVTYNEQFF